This T cell receptor (beta chain) was sequenced during a study of T cells in Graves' hyperthyroidism and ophthalmopathy. The V gene's germline CDR1 is SEHNR and CDR2 FQNEAQ (reference sequence). CDR3 length equals 15 residues. Worth noting for this clonotype: No antigen is known for it. With a much larger clone just one base away, this may be a read error.

Template material for amplifying TCR beta CDR3 regions consisted of RNA transcripts. A first-round RT-PCR of the TCR CDR3 used the HTBI primer set. TCRdb re-derived calls from the multiplex PCR reads in MiXCR, one entry per CDR3 protein. The sample yields 250,000 to 300,000 distinct CDR3 sequences, more than 14% seen once. Points from the study as a whole: Ophthalmopathy was told apart from stable hyperthyroidism by a 13 V-J model.

This sequence joins TRBV7-9 and TRBJ1-1, with a tentative D call TRBD1 (5 bases). Specimen: blood. This TCR derives from a woman aged 40 to 50 with Graves' hyperthyroidism that later progressed to Graves' ophthalmopathy. The CDR3 DNA sequence: TGTGCCAGCAGCGGGCCGGCAGGGCATAACACTGAAGCTTTATTT. It yields the protein CASSGPAGHNTEALF.